Sequencing of this T cell receptor beta chain was carried out in a study of cytomegalovirus exposure and HLA in healthy donors. Study results and caveats: Later on, an analysis showed TCR association rates differing by HLA locus, with DRB1 the most and HLA-C the fewest. Through in vitro validation, three CMV-associated chains were shown to be specific for CMV antigens. Most TCR beta V segments were productive about 87% or about 30% of the time in an earlier analysis.

Unrecorded immune exposure was likely among donors, who were nominally healthy when sampled. V lost 2 bases, J lost 7 bases, and 11 bases lay in between. CDR1 and CDR2 from the germline V gene are MDHEN and SYDVKM. CDR3 size: 14 residues. 13 Jbeta primers and 60 Vbeta primers were used for the PCR. Repertoires were generated with immunoSEQ multiplex PCR, while TCRdb's copy carries only in-frame clones and drops some. The sample shows roughly 200,000 clones, roughly 80% of them seen only once. On this clone: The antigen is unknown.

The sample taken for sequencing was PBMCs. This TCR was sampled from a woman aged 25 to 39 in good health and CMV-seropositive. The genes are TRBV28 and TRBJ1-4, with no clear D. Here the CDR3 DNA reads TGTGCCAGCAGTTTAGGAGGGTTCGGTGAAAAACTGTTTTTT. Translated, it gives CASSLGGFGEKLFF.